The rows below give T cell receptor beta chains drawn from one sample of a study of blood T cell repertoires in COVID-19. Clones were read by immunoSEQ multiplex PCR, and TCRdb kept only the in-frame ones, dropping some. This table holds nearly 350,000 clones, over 80% found once. Material for sequencing was peripheral blood. These receptors all stem from a woman aged 50 to 60 with COVID-19, enrolled during active disease. The conserved cysteine and the conserved F or W are not part of the CDR3 here. Part of the rows lack a size; the others show once, few, many or a class for expanded clones.

>.|TRBV5-5|TRBJ2-1
ASSWASGSAYNEQF
>few|TRBV4-2|TRBJ1-6
ASSQVKGQKENSPLH
>.|TRBV27|TRBJ2-2
ASSLLKTGSTGELF
>many|TRBV19|TRBJ2-1
ASSIRGAGGPLEQF
>.|TRBV3-1/TRBV3-2|TRBJ1-3
ASSQRAGGNTIY
>.|TRBV5-4|TRBJ2-1
ASSLGGGSSYNEQF
>.|TRBV12-5|TRBJ2-5
ASGPPGLAGGPRETQY
>.|TRBV24-1|TRBJ2-5
ATSDMTGPETQY
>.|TRBV5-1|TRBJ2-5
ASSFGPMRRESTSYQETQY
>.|TRBV15|TRBJ2-1
ATSRYRDPSTSGGYNEQF
>.|TRBV29-1|TRBJ2-1
SVGLPGTLRNEQF
>.|TRBV30|TRBJ1-1
ALNPNREGFTEAF
>.|TRBV27|TRBJ1-2
ASKSGVYGYT
>.|TRBV5-1|TRBJ2-7
ASSLTGTGTYEQY
>.|TRBV7-9|TRBJ2-3
ASSLVGRDTQY
>.|TRBV5-1|TRBJ2-3
ASSFDTSTDTQY
>once|TRBV7-2|TRBJ1-2
ASSLRPPRQGVNYGYT
>.|TRBV29-1|TRBJ2-7
SVSRGYEQY
>.|TRBV27|TRBJ1-2
ASSLSGSYGYT
>few|TRBV2|TRBJ2-2
ASREERLASTGELF
>.|TRBV2|TRBJ2-3
ASNPRKGLAGDTQY
>.|TRBV27|TRBJ2-7
ASSLSAGTSGEQY
>few|TRBV7-9|TRBJ2-1
ASSFSGSRNEQF
>.|TRBV19|TRBJ2-3
ASSIGQGPGY
>.|TRBV7-2|TRBJ1-6
ASSQYKGDSPLH
>once|TRBV30|TRBJ1-3
AWRRKTGERAGNTIY
>.|TRBV7-3|TRBJ2-3
ASSPGLAGGWADTQY
>.|TRBV19|TRBJ1-2
ATETGTGHNYGYT
>.|TRBV27|TRBJ2-7
ASSLNSGDEQY
>.|TRBV5-1|TRBJ1-1
ASSWGGTYTEAF
>.|TRBV7-2|TRBJ2-1
ASSNGPGNLPHEQF
>.|TRBV7-8|TRBJ2-2
ASSSTPGLVGTGELF
>.|TRBV5-6|TRBJ2-7
ASEVQGFPYEQY
>.|TRBV6-5|TRBJ1-4
ASRLGATNEKLF
>once|TRBV19|TRBJ2-5
ASSMRFSGRETQY
>.|TRBV19|TRBJ2-6
ASSNPGQGFSGANVLT
>.|TRBV5-1|TRBJ1-2
ASSLVDSYYGYT
>.|TRBV5-1|TRBJ1-1
ASSPGLGFTEAF
>.|TRBV6-6|TRBJ1-1
ASTPGQGILNTEAF
>.|TRBV12-5|TRBJ2-1
ASGPGRSAYNEQF